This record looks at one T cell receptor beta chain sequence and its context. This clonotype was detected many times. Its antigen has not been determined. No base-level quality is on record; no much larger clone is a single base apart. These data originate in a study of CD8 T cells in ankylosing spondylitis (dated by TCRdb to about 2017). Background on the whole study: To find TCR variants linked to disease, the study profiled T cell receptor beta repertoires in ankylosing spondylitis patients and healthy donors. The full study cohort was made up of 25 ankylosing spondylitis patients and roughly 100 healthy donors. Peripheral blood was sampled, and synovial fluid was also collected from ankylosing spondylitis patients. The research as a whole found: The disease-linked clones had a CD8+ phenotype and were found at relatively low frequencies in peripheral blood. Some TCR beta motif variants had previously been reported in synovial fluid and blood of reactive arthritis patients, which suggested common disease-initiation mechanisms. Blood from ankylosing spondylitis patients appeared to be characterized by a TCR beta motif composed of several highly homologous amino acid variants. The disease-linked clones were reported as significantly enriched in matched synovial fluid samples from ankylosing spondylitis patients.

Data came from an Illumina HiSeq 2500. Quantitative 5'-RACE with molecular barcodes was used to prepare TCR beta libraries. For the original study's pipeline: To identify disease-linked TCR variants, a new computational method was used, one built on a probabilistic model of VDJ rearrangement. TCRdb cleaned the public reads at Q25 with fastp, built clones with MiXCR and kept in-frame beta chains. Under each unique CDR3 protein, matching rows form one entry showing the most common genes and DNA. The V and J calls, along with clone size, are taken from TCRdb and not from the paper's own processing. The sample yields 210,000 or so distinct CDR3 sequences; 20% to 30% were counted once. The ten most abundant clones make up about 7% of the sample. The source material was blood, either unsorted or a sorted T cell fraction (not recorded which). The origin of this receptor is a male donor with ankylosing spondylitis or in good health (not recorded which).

CDR3 sequence: CATSRNRAVETQYF. The DNA is as follows: TGTGCCACCAGCAGAAACAGGGCAGTGGAGACCCAGTACTTC. The receptor chain draws on TRBV15 and TRBJ2-5; the D gene is possibly TRBD1, with 6 bases matching. V and J lose 2 bases and 5 bases, and a span of 12 bases separates them. CDR1 is given as LNHNV and CDR2 as YYDKDF, both from the germline V gene (reference sequence). Including cysteine and phenylalanine, the CDR3 has 14 amino acids. CDR3 DNA is the only sequence kept; it has 42 bases, read in frame from the first base.